This TCR beta chain was observed in a study of blood T cell repertoires in COVID-19. Whole-study context: Specimens from acute and convalescent COVID-19 originated in the United States, Italy and Spain. Nucleic acid was either cDNA or gDNA, and it came from T cells, B-cell-depleted T cells, or PBMCs.

Seattle's cohort entered during active infection and was followed longitudinally. Under the authors' procedure: Estimates of nucleated cell counts were drawn from the amplification of reference gene primers. The method was immunoSEQ multiplex PCR; TCRdb's version includes in-frame clones alone and lacks a portion of them. V, J and clone size derive from that table, while D and trimming were established from the DNA sequence. Of roughly 570,000 clones listed, about 89% are singletons. The source of this sequence is a woman between 50 and 59 years old with COVID-19, enrolled during active disease. Sequencing used peripheral blood.

In DNA, the CDR3 is TGTGCCAGCAGCCAAGGACAGGGCCTGAATCAGCCCCAGCATTTT. Its translation: CASSQGQGLNQPQHF. The chain recombines TRBV3-1 (or the pseudogene TRBV3-2) with TRBJ1-5; 7 bases are a match to TRBD1. Trimming took 1 base from V and 4 from J; bases not matched to a gene: 4. Germline V gene sequence: CDR1 LGHDT, CDR2 YNNKEL (reference sequence). The CDR3 is 15 amino acids.